The 12 T cell receptor beta chains listed next were all sequenced from one sample in a study of cytomegalovirus exposure and HLA in healthy donors. The PCR contained 60 Vbeta and 13 Jbeta primers. This table comes from immunoSEQ multiplex PCR, and its TCRdb copy is limited to in-frame clones, with some not included. The sample holds some 150,000 clones, roughly 85% seen once. Input material: PBMCs. These receptors all stem from a male donor in good health and CMV-seronegative.

The genes are TRBV11-3 and TRBJ2-7; D unclear. V was shortened by 0 bases and J by 5 bases, with 2 bases between the two germline ends. The CDR3 loop spans 11 amino acids. Germline V gene data show CDR1 as SGHNT and CDR2 as YENEEA. The CDR3 DNA is TGTGCCAGCAGCTTAGATAACGAGCAGTACTTC. Amino acids: CASSLDNEQYF.

V and J are TRBV7-3 and TRBJ2-5, with 9 nucleotides matching TRBD1. The CDR3 runs 14 residues. V was clipped by 4 bases and J by 4 bases; unmatched bases: 4. Germline-derived CDR1 and CDR2 are SGHTA and FQGTGA. CDR3 in amino acids: CASSSTGQGETQYF. The DNA for the CDR3 is TGTGCCAGCAGCTCTACGGGACAGGGAGAGACCCAGTACTTC.

This clone was picked up one time. The chain combines TRBV13 with TRBJ1-4; 10 nucleotides match TRBD1. Germline lookup yields CDR1 PRHDT and CDR2 FYEKMQ (reference sequence). The CDR3 totals 16 residues. J lost 3 bases, V lost 3 bases, and 4 bases had no gene match. Written as DNA, the CDR3 is TGTGCCAGCAGCTTCCAGGACAGGGGGTCTAATGAAAAACTGTTTTTT. The encoded protein is CASSFQDRGSNEKLFF.

This sequence joins TRBV15 and TRBJ1-2; 8 bases map to TRBD1. In germline, CDR1 is LNHNV, CDR2 YYDKDF (reference sequence). V was clipped by 0 bases and J by 6 bases; unmatched bases: 6. The CDR3 spans 15 residues. CDR3 protein: CATSRDYMTGDGYTF. As DNA, the CDR3 is TGTGCCACCAGCAGAGATTATATGACAGGGGATGGCTACACCTTC.

This chain links TRBV7-2 with TRBJ1-2; D not resolved. The CDR3 runs to 14 residues. Between the trimmed V and J ends, which lost 2 bases and 4 bases, there was a span of 11 bases. The germline CDR1 and CDR2 sequences are SGHTA and FQGNSA. CDR3 amino acids: CASSLLGQFYGYTF. The DNA for the CDR3 is TGTGCCAGCAGCTTACTGGGCCAATTCTATGGCTACACCTTC. Complete variable domain (other parts from reference TRBV7-2 and TRBJ1-2): GAGVSQSPSNKVTEKGKDVELRCDPISGHTALYWYRQSLGQGLEFLIYFQGNSAPDKSGLPSDRFSAERTGGSVSTLTIQRTQQEDSAVYLCASSLLGQFYGYTFGSGTRLTVV.

This clone was counted between two and nine times. V is TRBV5-1 and J is TRBJ2-4, with 9 nucleotides matching TRBD1. V lost 4 bases to trimming and J lost 3 bases; unmatched junction nucleotides: 5. Germline V gene data show CDR1 as SGHRS and CDR2 as YFSETQ. CDR3 length: 15 residues. CDR3 residues: CASSLQDRGKNIQYF. The CDR3 DNA reads TGCGCCAGCAGCCTCCAGGACAGGGGCAAAAACATTCAGTACTTC.

The chain couples TRBV19 to TRBJ2-1, with 11 bases identical to TRBD2. The ends lost 6 bases at V and 10 bases at J; junction bases unmatched: 8. The CDR3 totals 14 residues. CDR1 LNHDA and CDR2 SQIVND come from the germline V gene (reference sequence). The CDR3, as DNA: TGTGCCAGTAGCCCGACTAGCGGGATGATGGAGCAGTTCTTC. Its translation is CASSPTSGMMEQFF.

This chain joins TRBV19 and TRBJ1-1; the D gene is possibly TRBD1 (6 bases). Germline assignment: CDR1 LNHDA and CDR2 SQIVND (reference sequence). V was cut by 4 bases and J by 3 bases, with 12 bases left in between. There are 14 residues in the CDR3. The CDR3 loop is CASSRGRGHTEAFF. Here the CDR3 DNA reads TGTGCCAGTAGTAGGGGGCGCGGGCACACTGAAGCTTTCTTT.

The chain carries TRBV7-2 and TRBJ1-4, with D hard to call. The CDR3 is made up of 15 amino acids. Germline V CDR1 and CDR2: SGHTA, FQGNSA. V lost 4 bases, J lost 0 bases, and 9 bases lay in between. Here the CDR3 reads CASSSGRPTNEKLFF. CDR3 sequence (DNA): TGTGCCAGCAGCTCCGGGAGACCAACTAATGAAAAACTGTTTTTT. The full variable domain, rest sourced from reference TRBV7-2 and TRBJ1-4, is GAGVSQSPSNKVTEKGKDVELRCDPISGHTALYWYRQSLGQGLEFLIYFQGNSAPDKSGLPSDRFSAERTGGSVSTLTIQRTQQEDSAVYLCASSSGRPTNEKLFFGSGTQLSVL.

This rearrangement joins TRBV5-6 to TRBJ2-1, with 9 bases aligning to TRBD1. This CDR3 spans 16 amino acids. CDR1 and CDR2 (germline): SGHDT, YYEEEE. V dropped 1 base and J dropped 3; count of bases not matched to a gene: 5. CDR3: CASSLKGQGFYNEQFF. The CDR3, as DNA: TGTGCCAGCAGCTTGAAAGGACAGGGGTTCTACAATGAGCAGTTCTTC.

The rearrangement uses TRBV6-6 and TRBJ1-3; D perhaps matches TRBD1 (5 bases). The CDR3 is 16 residues long. The V and J ends lost 1 base and 0 bases respectively, with 10 bases between them. Germline values: CDR1 MNHNY, CDR2 SVGAGI (reference sequence). CDR3 sequence: CASSYLGLPSGNTIYF. DNA for the CDR3: TGTGCCAGCAGTTACTTGGGACTCCCCTCTGGAAACACCATATATTTT.

The V and J genes are TRBV10-3 and TRBJ2-3; no definite D call. The CDR3 consists of 14 residues. From germline, CDR1 is ENHRY and CDR2 SYGVKD. Between the trimmed V and J ends, which lost 11 bases and 1 base, there was a span of 16 bases. CDR3 loop: CASLSAPGTDTQYF. In DNA, the CDR3 is TGTGCCTCCCTTTCAGCGCCAGGCACAGATACGCAGTATTTT.